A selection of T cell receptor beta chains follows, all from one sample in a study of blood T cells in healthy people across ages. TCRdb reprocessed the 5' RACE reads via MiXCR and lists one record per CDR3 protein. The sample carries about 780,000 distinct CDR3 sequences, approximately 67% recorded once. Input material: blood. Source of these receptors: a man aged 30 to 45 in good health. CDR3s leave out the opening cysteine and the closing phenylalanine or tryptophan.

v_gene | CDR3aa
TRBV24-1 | ATSESGTGPASDETQY
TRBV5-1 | ASSLAPSGGTYNERF
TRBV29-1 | SVETGQDTVTQY
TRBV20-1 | SARILAGGQETQY
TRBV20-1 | SASSGIGVETQY
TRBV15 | ATSGYRDTGNEQF
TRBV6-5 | ASSYEQGATNGYT
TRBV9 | ASSERGDRANYGYT
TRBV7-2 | ASSLDPGARTQY
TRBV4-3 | ASSQDNLGTWDRVNIQY
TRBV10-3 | AISEFAGLGNTEAF
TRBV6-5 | ASSPSHGDGANVLT
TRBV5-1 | ASSSQGALQETQY
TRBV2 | ASSLAPTNYGYT
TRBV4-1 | ASSQEASGGSIYNEQY
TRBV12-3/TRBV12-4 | AILLHSGNTIY
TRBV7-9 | ASSLGQREPQH
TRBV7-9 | ASSHGTGYSYEQY
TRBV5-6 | ASSSGGIGGIYEQY
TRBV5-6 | ASSLKGAKNIQY
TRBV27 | ASSSYAPSYQETQY
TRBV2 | ASLRDYGYT
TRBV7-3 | ASSFIAGNNEQF
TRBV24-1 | ATSDPTGGPANEKLF
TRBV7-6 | ASSLEYGPGGSTDTQY
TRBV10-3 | AIRQGGDAYNEQF
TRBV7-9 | ASSWSKLSETQY
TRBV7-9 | AGTGQGIVNEQF
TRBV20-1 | SASGGQVLYEQY
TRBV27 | ASSFGLTTGQPQH
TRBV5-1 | ASSVAGTEQY